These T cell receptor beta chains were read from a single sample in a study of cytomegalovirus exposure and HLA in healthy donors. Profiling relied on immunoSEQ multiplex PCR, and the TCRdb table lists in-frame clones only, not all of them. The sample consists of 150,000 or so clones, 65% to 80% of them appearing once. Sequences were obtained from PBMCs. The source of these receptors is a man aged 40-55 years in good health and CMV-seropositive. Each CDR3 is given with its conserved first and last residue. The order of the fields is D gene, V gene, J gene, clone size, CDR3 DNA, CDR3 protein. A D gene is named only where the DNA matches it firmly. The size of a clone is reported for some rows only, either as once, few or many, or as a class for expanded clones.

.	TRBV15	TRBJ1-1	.	TGTGCCACCAGCATGACAGTGAACACTGAAGCTTTCTTT	CATSMTVNTEAFF
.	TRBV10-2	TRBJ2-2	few	TGCGCCAGCAGAGTGGGCAGAACGAACACCGGGGAGCTGTTTTTT	CASRVGRTNTGELFF
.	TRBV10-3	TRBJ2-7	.	TGTGCCATCGGGGGGAACTACGAGCAGTACTTC	CAIGGNYEQYF
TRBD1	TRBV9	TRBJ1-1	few	TGTGCCAGCAGCCTCAACGGACAGGGTGAAACTGAAGCTTTCTTT	CASSLNGQGETEAFF
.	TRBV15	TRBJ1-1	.	TGTGCCACCAGCCCAACAGGACATTCTAACACTGAAGCTTTCTTT	CATSPTGHSNTEAFF
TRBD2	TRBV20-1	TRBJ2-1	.	TGCAGTGCCAGACTAGCCATCGGACAGTTCTTC	CSARLAIGQFF
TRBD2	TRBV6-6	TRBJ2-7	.	TGTGCCAGCAGTTACTCGGCTAGCGGGAGCTACGAGCAGTACTTC	CASSYSASGSYEQYF
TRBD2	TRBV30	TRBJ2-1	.	TGTGCCTGGGGCCCTCAAAGGACTAGCGGGAGGACGTTCGATGAGCAGTTCTTC	CAWGPQRTSGRTFDEQFF
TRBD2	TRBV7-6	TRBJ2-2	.	TGTGCCAGCAGCTCGACTAGCGGGAACACCGGGGAGCTGTTTTTT	CASSSTSGNTGELFF
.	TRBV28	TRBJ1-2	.	TGTGCCAGCAGTTTCCGAGCTGATATCGGTTCTCGGGGCTACACCTTC	CASSFRADIGSRGYTF
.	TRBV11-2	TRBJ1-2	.	TGTGCCAGCAGCCGTCGACAGTTCTATGGCTACACCTTC	CASSRRQFYGYTF
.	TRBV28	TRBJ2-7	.	TGTGCCAGCAGTTCCCCTGGCAGGATAGACCACGAGCAGTACTTC	CASSSPGRIDHEQYF
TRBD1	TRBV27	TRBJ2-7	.	TGTGCCAGCAGTTTGGGGACAGCCGCCTACGAGCAGTACTTC	CASSLGTAAYEQYF
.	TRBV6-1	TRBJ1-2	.	TGTGCCAGCAGTGACACAGGGTTTTATGGCTGCACCTTC	CASSDTGFYGCTF
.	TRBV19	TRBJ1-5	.	TGTGCCAGTAGTACGGGTAACAATCAGCCCCAGCATTTT	CASSTGNNQPQHF
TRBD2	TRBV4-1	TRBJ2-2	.	TGCGCCAGCAGCCAAGAGGGACTAGCATCCGGGGAGCTGTTTTTT	CASSQEGLASGELFF